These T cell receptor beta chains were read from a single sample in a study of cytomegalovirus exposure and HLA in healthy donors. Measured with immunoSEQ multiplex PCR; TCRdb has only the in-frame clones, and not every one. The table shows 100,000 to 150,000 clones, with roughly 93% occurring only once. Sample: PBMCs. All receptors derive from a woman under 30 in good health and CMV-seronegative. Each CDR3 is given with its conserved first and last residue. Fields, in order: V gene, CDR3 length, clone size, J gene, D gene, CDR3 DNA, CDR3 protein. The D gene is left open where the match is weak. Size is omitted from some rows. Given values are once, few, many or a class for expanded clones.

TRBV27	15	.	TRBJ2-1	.	TGTGCCAGCAGTTCGGGACTGCTCTCCTACAATGAGCAGTTCTTC	CASSSGLLSYNEQFF
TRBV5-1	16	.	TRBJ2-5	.	TGCGCCAGCAGCTCGGGGGTAGGGGACCACACGGAGACCCAGTACTTC	CASSSGVGDHTETQYF
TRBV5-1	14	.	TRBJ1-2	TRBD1	TGCGCCAGCAGCCCCCCGACAGGGGTGATGGGCTACACCTTC	CASSPPTGVMGYTF
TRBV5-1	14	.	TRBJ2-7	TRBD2	TGCGCCAGCAGCCTGACTAGCGGGAGCTACGAGCAGTACTTC	CASSLTSGSYEQYF
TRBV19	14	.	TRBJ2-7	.	TGTGCCAGTAGTATAGTGGGGGCATCCTACGAGCAGTACTTC	CASSIVGASYEQYF
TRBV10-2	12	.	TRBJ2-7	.	TGCGCCAGCAGTGTGGACAGCTACGAGCAGTACTTC	CASSVDSYEQYF
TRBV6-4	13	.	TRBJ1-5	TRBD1	TGTGCCAGCAGTCAGACAGGGCGGGAGCCCCAGCATTTT	CASSQTGREPQHF
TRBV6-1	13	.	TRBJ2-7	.	TGTGCCAGCAAGGCGGGACAGTCCTACGAGCAGTACTTC	CASKAGQSYEQYF
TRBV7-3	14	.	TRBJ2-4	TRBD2	TGTGCCAGCAGCTTAACGGGCGGGGGGGACATTCAGTACTTC	CASSLTGGGDIQYF
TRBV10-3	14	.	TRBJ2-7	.	TGTGCCATCAGTAGGGGCGGAAGCTCCTACGAGCAGTACTTC	CAISRGGSSYEQYF
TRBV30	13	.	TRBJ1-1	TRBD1	TGTGCCTGGTCTCGGACAGGGGGCACTGAAGCTTTCTTT	CAWSRTGGTEAFF
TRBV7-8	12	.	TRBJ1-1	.	TGTGCCAGCAGCAGGGGACTCACTGAAGCTTTCTTT	CASSRGLTEAFF
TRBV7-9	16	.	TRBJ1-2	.	TGTGCCAGCAGCTTTAATCACAGAGTGACAGTCTATGGCTACACCTTC	CASSFNHRVTVYGYTF
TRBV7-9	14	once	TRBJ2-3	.	TGTGCCAGCAGTCCGGGGGATCTCACAGATACGCAGTATTTT	CASSPGDLTDTQYF
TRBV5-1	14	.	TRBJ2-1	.	TGCGCCAGCAGCTACACGGACATGGGCAATGAGCAGTTCTTC	CASSYTDMGNEQFF
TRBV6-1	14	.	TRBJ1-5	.	TGTGCCAGCCCCAGTTCAGGGGGCAATCAGCCCCAGCATTTT	CASPSSGGNQPQHF
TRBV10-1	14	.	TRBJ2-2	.	TGCGCCAGCAGTCATTCCCGGAGCACCGGGGAGCTGTTTTTT	CASSHSRSTGELFF
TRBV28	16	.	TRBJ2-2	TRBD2	TGTGCCAGCGTACAATCGGGAGGTCTGAACACCGGGGAGCTGTTTTTT	CASVQSGGLNTGELFF
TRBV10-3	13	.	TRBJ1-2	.	TGTGCCATCAGTGGAGGGGAGGGCTATGGCTACACCTTC	CAISGGEGYGYTF
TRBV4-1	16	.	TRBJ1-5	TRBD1	TGCGCCAGCAGCCAAGAATCAGGACAGGGTCATCAGCCCCAGCATTTT	CASSQESGQGHQPQHF
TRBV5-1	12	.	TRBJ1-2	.	TGCGCCAGCAGCTTCGGAAGGGAGGGCTACACCTTC	CASSFGREGYTF
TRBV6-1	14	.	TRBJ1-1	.	TGTGCCAGCAGCCCCAGGGGTTCGAACACTGAAGCTTTCTTT	CASSPRGSNTEAFF
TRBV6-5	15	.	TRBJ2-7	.	TGTGCCAGCAGTTACTCGAAATACAGGGCGTACGAGCAGTACTTC	CASSYSKYRAYEQYF
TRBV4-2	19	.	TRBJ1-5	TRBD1	TGTGCCAGCTCACAAAGAGGGGGAGCCGGGACAGGAAGCAATCAGCCCCAGCATTTT	CASSQRGGAGTGSNQPQHF
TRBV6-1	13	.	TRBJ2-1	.	TGTGCCAGCAGGGCGGGACAGACCAATGAGCAGTTCTTC	CASRAGQTNEQFF
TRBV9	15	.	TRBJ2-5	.	TGTGCCAGCAGCCCTAGAGGGAGGGGGGAAGAGACCCAGTACTTC	CASSPRGRGEETQYF
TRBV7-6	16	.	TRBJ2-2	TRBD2	TGTGCCAGCAGCTTAGATAGCGGGAGGGCCCCCGGGGAGCTGTTTTTT	CASSLDSGRAPGELFF
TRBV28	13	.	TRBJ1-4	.	TGTGCCAGCAGTCCGGCAACTAATGAAAAACTGTTTTTT	CASSPATNEKLFF